This T cell receptor (beta chain) was sequenced for a study of T cell responses to AZD1222 COVID-19 vaccine. V shed 8 bases and J shed 6 bases, with 17 bases lying between them. Germline loops: CDR1 SNHLY, CDR2 FYNNEI. The CDR3 consists of 13 residues. General observations from the study: The number of AZD1222 recipients seropositive at baseline was only 5 to 7. Two doses of AZD1222 preceded a rise in Spike-specific TCR breadth and depth. Repertoire collection took place solely once the T cell response had peaked. The sample set comprised mostly white British donors with more females, and clonal diversity was possibly underestimated.

TCRdb's table, derived via immunoSEQ multiplex PCR, lists solely in-frame clones and lacks some. Of 100,000 to 150,000 clones in the sample, around nine tenths were seen once. Concerning this clone itself: Its specificity is not known.

V gene TRBV2 combines with J gene TRBJ2-7, with D maybe TRBD1 (6 bases). The TCR comes from an adult in good health. The sequences come from peripheral blood, collected on day 0 of AZD1222 vaccination. In nucleotides, the CDR3 is TGTGCCAGCGGGTCCAGGGGAACGGCCGAGCAGTACTTC. It yields the protein CASGSRGTAEQYF.